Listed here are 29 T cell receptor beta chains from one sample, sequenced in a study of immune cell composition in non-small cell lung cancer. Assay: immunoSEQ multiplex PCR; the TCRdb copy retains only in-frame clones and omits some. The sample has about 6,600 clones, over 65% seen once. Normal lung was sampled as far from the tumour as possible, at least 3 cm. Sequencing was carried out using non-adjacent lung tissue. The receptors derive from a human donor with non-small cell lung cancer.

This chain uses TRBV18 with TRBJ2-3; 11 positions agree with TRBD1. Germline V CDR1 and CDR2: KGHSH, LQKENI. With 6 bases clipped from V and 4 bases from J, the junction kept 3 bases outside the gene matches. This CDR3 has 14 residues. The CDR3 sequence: CASSGQGGADTQYF. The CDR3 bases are TGTGCCAGCTCGGGACAGGGGGGCGCAGATACGCAGTATTTT.

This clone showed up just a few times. In DNA form, the CDR3 reads TGTGCCAGCAGCTCCCGCTCTAGCGGGAGACCCTATGAGCAGTTCTTC. Its translation: CASSSRSSGRPYEQFF. The rearrangement uses TRBV7-3 and TRBJ2-1, with 10 bases lining up with TRBD2. V lost 4 bases and J lost 8; bases outside the gene matches: 11. Germline V gene lookup returns CDR1 SGHTA and CDR2 FQGTGA. This CDR3 has 16 amino acids.

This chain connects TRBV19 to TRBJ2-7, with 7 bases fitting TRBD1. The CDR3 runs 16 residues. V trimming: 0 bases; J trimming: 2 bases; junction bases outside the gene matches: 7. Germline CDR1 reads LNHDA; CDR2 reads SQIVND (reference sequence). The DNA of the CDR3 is TGTGCCAGTAGTATAGAATCGACAGGGAGCCCCTACGAGCAGTACTTC. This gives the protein CASSIESTGSPYEQYF.

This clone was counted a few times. The CDR3 is CASSFSTGVYGYTF. In nucleotides, the CDR3 is TGTGCCAGCAGTTTTTCAACAGGGGTCTATGGCTACACCTTC. The chain carries TRBV28 and TRBJ1-2, with 7 bases that match TRBD1. Germline V gene lookup returns CDR1 MDHEN and CDR2 SYDVKM. The trim removed 3 bases at V and 4 bases at J, leaving 5 bases unmatched. The CDR3 is made up of 14 amino acids.

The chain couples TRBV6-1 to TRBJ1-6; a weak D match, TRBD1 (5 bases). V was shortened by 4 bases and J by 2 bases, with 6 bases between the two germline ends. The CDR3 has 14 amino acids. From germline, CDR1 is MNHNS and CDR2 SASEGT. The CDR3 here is CASSAGPYNSPLHF. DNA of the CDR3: TGTGCCAGCAGTGCAGGGCCCTATAATTCACCCCTCCACTTT.

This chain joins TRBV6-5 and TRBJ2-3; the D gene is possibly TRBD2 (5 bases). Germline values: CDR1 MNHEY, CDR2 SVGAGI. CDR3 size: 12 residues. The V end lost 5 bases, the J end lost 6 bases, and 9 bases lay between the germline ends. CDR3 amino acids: CASSQWRDTQYF. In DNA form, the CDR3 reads TGTGCCAGCAGTCAGTGGAGGGATACGCAGTATTTT.

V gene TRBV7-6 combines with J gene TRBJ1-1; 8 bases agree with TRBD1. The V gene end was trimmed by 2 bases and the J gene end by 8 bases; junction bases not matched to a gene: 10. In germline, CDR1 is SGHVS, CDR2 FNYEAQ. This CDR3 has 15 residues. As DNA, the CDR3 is TGTGCCAGCAGCTTAACATCCAGGGGGCTAAGCGAAGCTTTCTTT. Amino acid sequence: CASSLTSRGLSEAFF.

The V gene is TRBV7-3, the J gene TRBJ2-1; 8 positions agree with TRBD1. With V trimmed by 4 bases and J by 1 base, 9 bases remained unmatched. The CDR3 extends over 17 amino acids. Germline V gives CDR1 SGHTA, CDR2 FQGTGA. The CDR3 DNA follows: TGTGCCAGCAGCTCTAACACCGGGACAGGATCCTACAATGAGCAGTTCTTC. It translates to CASSSNTGTGSYNEQFF.

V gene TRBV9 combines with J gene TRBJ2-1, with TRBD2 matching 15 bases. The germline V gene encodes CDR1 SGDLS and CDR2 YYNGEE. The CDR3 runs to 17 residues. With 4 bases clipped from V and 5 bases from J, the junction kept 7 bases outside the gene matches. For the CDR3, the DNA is TGTGCCAGCAGCCCTGGACTAGCGGGGGGGCGAAACAATGAGCAGTTCTTC. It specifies CASSPGLAGGRNNEQFF.

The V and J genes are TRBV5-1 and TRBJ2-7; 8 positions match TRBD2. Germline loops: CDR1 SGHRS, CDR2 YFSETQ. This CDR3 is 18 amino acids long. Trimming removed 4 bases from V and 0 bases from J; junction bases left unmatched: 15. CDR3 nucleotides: TGCGCCAGCAGCAGGGCCCCGAGCGGGAGTTGGGACTCCTACGAGCAGTACTTC. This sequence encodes CASSRAPSGSWDSYEQYF.

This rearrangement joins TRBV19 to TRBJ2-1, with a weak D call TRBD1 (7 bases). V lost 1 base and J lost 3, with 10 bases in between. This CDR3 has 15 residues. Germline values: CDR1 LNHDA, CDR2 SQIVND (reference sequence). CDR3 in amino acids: CASSIVQGGYNEQFF. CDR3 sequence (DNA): TGTGCCAGTAGTATAGTTCAGGGGGGCTACAATGAGCAGTTCTTC.

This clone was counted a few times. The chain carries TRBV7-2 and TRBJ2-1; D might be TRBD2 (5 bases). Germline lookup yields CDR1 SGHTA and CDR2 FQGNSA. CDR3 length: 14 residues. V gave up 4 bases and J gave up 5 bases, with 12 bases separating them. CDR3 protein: CASSSLLGHNEQFF. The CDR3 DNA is TGTGCCAGCAGCTCCCTACTAGGGCACAATGAGCAGTTCTTC.

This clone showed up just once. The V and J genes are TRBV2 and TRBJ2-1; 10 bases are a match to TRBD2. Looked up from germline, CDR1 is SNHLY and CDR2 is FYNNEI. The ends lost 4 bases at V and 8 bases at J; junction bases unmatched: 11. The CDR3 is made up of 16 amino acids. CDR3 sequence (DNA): TGTGCCAGCAGTGCCGGCGGGGCTAGCGGGGGACATGAGCAGTTCTTC. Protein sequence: CASSAGGASGGHEQFF.

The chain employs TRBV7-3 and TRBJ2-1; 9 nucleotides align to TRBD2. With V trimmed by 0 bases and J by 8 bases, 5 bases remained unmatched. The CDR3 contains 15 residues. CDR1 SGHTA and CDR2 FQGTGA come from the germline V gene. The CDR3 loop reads CASSLTGTSFHEQFF. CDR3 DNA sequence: TGTGCCAGCAGCTTAACCGGGACTAGCTTCCATGAGCAGTTCTTC.

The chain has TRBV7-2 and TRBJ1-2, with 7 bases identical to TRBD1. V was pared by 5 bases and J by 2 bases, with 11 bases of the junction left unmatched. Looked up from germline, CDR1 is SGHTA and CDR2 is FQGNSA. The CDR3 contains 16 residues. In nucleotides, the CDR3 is TGTGCCAGCAGCCTACAACGGACAGGAATGAACTATGGCTACACCTTC. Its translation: CASSLQRTGMNYGYTF.

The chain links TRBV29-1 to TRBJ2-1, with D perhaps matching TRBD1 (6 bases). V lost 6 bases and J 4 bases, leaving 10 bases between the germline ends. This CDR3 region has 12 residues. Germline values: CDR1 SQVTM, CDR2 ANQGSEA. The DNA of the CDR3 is TGCAGCGTCTCACAGGGATACAATGAGCAGTTCTTC. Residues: CSVSQGYNEQFF.

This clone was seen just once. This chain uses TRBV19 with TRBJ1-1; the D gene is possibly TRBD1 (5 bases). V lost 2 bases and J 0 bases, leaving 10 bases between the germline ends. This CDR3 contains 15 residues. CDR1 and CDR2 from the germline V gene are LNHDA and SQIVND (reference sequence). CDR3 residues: CASSIRTRLNTEAFF. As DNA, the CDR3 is TGTGCCAGTAGTATACGGACAAGATTGAACACTGAAGCTTTCTTT.

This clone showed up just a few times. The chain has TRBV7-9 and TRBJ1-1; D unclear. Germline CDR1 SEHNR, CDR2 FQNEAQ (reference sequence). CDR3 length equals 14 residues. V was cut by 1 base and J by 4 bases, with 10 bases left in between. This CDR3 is CASSLGRHSTEAFF. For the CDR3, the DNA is TGTGCCAGCAGCTTAGGGAGGCATAGCACTGAAGCTTTCTTT. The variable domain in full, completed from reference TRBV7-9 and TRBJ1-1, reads DTGVSQNPRHKITKRGQNVTFRCDPISEHNRLYWYRQTLGQGPEFLTYFQNEAQLEKSRLLSDRFSAERPKGSFSTLEIQRTEQGDSAMYLCASSLGRHSTEAFFGQGTRLTVV.

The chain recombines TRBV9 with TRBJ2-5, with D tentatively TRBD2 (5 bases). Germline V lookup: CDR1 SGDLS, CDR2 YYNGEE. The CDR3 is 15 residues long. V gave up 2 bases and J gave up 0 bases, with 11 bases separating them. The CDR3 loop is CASSVGEFYQETQYF. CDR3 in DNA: TGTGCCAGCAGCGTCGGGGAATTTTACCAAGAGACCCAGTACTTC.

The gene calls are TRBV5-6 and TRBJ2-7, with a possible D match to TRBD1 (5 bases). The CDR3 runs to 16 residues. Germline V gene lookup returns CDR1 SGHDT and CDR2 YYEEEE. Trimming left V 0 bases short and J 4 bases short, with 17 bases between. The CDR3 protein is CASSLGAGLLNYEQYF. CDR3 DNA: TGTGCCAGCAGCTTGGGGGCAGGGCTGTTGAATTACGAGCAGTACTTC.

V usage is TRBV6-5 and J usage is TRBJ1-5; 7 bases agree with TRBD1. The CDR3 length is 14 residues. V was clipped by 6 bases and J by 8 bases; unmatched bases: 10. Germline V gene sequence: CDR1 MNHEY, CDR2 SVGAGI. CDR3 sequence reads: CASSQTGLGEPQHF. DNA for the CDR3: TGTGCCAGCAGCCAGACAGGGCTCGGGGAGCCCCAGCATTTT.

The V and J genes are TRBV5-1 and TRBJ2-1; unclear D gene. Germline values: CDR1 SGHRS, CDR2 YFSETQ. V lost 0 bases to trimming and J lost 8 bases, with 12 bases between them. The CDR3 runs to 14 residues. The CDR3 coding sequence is TGCGCCAGCAGCTTGGCAAACTTGGTCGATGAGCAGTTCTTC. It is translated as CASSLANLVDEQFF.

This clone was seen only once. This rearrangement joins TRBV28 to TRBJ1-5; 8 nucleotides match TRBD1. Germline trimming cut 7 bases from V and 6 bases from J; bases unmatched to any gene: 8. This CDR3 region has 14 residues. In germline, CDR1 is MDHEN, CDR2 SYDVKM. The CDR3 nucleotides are TGTGCCAGCACCTCCGGGACAGGTGGTCAGCCCCAGCATTTT. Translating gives CASTSGTGGQPQHF.

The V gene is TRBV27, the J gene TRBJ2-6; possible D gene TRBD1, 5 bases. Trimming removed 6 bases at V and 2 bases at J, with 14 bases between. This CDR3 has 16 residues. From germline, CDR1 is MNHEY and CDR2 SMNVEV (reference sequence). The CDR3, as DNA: TGTGCCAGCAGCCCTGGGGCTACGCCTGGGGCCAACGTCCTGACTTTC. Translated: CASSPGATPGANVLTF.

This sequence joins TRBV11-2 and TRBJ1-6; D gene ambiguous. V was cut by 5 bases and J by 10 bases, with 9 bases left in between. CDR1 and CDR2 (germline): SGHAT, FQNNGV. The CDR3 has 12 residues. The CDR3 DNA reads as TGTGCCAGCAGCCCCCCCAGATCACCCCTCCACTTT. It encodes CASSPPRSPLHF.

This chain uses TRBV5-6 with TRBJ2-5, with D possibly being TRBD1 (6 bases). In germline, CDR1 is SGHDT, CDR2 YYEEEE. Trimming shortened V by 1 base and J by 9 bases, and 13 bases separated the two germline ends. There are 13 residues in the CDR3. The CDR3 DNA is TGTGCCAGCAGCTTGACAGGGACCATGGCCCAGTACTTC. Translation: CASSLTGTMAQYF.

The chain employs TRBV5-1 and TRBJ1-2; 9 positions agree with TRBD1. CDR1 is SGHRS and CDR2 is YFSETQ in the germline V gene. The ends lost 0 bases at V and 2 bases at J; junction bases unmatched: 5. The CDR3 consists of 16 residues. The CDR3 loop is CASSLEGTGFNYGYTF. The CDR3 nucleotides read TGCGCCAGCAGCTTGGAGGGGACAGGGTTCAACTATGGCTACACCTTC.

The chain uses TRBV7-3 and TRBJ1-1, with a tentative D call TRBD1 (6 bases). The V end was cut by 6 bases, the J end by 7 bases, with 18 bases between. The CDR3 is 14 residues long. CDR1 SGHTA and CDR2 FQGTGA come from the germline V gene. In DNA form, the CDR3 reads TGTGCCAGCAGTTCCGAACAGGGAAGGGATGAAGCTTTCTTT. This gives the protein CASSSEQGRDEAFF.

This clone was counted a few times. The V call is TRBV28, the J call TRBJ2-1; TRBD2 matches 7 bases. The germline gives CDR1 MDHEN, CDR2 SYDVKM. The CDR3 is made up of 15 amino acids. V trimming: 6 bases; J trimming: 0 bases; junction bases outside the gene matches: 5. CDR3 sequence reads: CASSPGLGSYNEQFF. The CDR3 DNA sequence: TGTGCCAGCAGCCCCGGACTAGGCTCCTACAATGAGCAGTTCTTC.